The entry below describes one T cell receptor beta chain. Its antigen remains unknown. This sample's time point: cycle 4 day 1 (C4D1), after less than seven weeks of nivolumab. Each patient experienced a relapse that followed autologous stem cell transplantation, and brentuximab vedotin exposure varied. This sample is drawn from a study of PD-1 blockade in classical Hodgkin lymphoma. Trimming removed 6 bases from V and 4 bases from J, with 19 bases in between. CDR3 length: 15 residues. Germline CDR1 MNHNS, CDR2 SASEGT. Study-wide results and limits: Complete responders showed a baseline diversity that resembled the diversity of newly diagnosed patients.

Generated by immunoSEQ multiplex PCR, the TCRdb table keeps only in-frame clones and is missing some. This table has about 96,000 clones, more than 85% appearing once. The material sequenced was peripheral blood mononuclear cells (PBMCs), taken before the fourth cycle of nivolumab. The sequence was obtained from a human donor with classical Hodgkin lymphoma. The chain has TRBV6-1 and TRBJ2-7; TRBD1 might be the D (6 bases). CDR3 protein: CASRAPTGPGYEQYF. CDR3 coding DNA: TGTGCCAGCAGGGCCCCGACAGGCCCGGGGTACGAGCAGTACTTC.